The T cell receptor beta chain under discussion was sequenced for a study of spatial heterogeneity in lung cancer (dated by TCRdb to 2018 to 2020). For the study in its entirety: Beta-chain transcripts were consistently detected in greater numbers than alpha-chain transcripts, which likely reflects a higher abundance of beta-chain transcripts. The study linked features of the TCR repertoire to counts of nonsynonymous mutations, which were determined by whole-exome sequencing of tumor tissue. Both alpha and beta chains were TCR-sequenced in 200 or so tumor regions, about 69 matched nontumor lung samples and around 54 PBMC samples obtained at surgery. In the raw uncorrected reads, each unique combination of TCR and UMI appeared on average more than ten times. TCR alpha and beta repertoires were quantitatively compared across multiple tumor regions, matched nontumor lung and blood in non-small cell lung cancer. Broader findings and caveats from the paper: Ubiquitous expanded tumor TCRs were found in blood more often at tumor resection than at routine follow-up. Confirming at a functional level the hypothesis that regional TCRs recognize regional mutations was considered to require additional single-cell paired TCR alpha and beta sequencing.

Libraries were prepared through 5' RACE. The instrument was a NextSeq 500. In the TCR library protocol, a unique molecular identifier was attached to each TCR cDNA molecule so that PCR and sequencing errors could be corrected. Per the authors' processing: Decombinator tools were used for TCR identification, UMI-based error correction and CDR3 extraction. TCRs above a frequency of 2 per 1,000, corresponding to the top 1% of the tumor frequency distribution, were defined as expanded. Each repertoire was subsampled 100 times to 5,000 TCRs, after which Renyi diversity was computed with the R vegan package. To build CDR3 similarity networks, amino acid triplet string-kernel similarity was used, and CDR3s were connected when their pairwise similarity was above 0.82. TCRdb passed the public sequencing reads through fastp at Q25 and MiXCR, retaining productive beta sequences. Every CDR3 protein is listed once, alongside the most common genes and DNA of its rows. The V and J calls were not made by the authors but by TCRdb's processing. The sample records approximately 11,000 distinct CDR3 sequences, around 3.5% of which are singletons. The ten biggest clones cover around 49% of the sample.

In the paper's terms, the time point label means: sample taken at primary tumor resection. TCR sequencing used whole RNA extracted from tumor and nontumor lung tissue, or from cryopreserved PBMC samples, without cell sorting. Donors were about 70 patients with early-stage, untreated non-small cell lung cancer from the lung TRACERx cohort. Only patients for whom sufficient RNA was available from at least two tumor regions were selected for TCR sequencing. Sequences MNHEY (CDR1) and SVGEGT (CDR2) are obtained from the germline V gene. Here V drops 4 bases and J drops 3 bases, and the junction holds 1 base not matched to any gene. Measured from the cysteine to the phenylalanine, the CDR3 is 13 residues long. The entry retains the CDR3 DNA only, 39 bases that are in frame from base 1. This clonotype came up many times. This clone's antigen is unknown. One base away there is no much larger clone; base qualities are not given. This beta chain represents an off-target read in a library built for alpha chains; its size is of limited meaning.

The chain is encoded by TRBV6-2 or TRBV6-3 joined to TRBJ1-1, with 8 bases matching TRBD1. Sequencing used PBMCs, obtained at surgery. The TCR sequence derives from a female donor with early-stage non-small cell lung cancer. The CDR3 protein: CASSLDRDTEAFF. The sequence in DNA is TGTGCCAGCAGTTTGGACAGGGACACTGAAGCTTTCTTT.